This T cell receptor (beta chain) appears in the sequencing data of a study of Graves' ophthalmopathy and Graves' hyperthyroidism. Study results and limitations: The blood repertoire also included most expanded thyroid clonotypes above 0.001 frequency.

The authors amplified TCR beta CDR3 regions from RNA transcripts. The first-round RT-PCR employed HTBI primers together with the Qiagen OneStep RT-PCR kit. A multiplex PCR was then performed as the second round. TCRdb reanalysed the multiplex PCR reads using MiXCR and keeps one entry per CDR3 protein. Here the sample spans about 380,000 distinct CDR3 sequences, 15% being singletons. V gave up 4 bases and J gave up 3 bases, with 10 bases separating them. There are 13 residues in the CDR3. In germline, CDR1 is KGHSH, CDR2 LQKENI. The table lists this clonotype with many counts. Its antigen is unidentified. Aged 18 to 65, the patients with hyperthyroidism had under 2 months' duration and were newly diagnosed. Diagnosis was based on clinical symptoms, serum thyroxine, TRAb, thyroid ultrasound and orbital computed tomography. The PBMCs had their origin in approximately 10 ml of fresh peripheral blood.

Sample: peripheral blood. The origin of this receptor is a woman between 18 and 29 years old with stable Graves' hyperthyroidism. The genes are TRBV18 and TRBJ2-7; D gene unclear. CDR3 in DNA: TGTGCCAGCTCACTAAAGGACGGCTACGAGCAGTACTTC. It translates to CASSLKDGYEQYF.